These T cell receptor beta chains were read from a single sample in a study of lymphopenia after photon versus proton radiotherapy. Profiling relied on immunoSEQ multiplex PCR, and the TCRdb table lists in-frame clones only, not all of them. The sample contains 25,000 to 35,000 clones, 85% to 90% of which appear only once. Specimen: peripheral blood, collected from a patient treated with proton-based radiotherapy. Every receptor here comes from a woman aged 55-69 years with cholangiocarcinoma. Some clones in this sample may be carry-over from other donors' samples. The CDR3 runs from the conserved cysteine through the conserved F or W. Fields, in order: V gene, J gene, D gene, clone size, CDR3 protein, CDR3 DNA. D genes are given only for firm matches. Expanded clones get a size class; other rows say once, few or many, or leave the size out.

v_call: TRBV6-5; j_call: TRBJ1-1; d_call: .; clone_size: .; cdr3_aa: CASRPTGGKNTEAFF; cdr3_nt: TGTGCCAGCAGGCCCACTGGAGGGAAGAACACTGAAGCTTTCTTT
v_call: TRBV19; j_call: TRBJ2-3; d_call: TRBD2; clone_size: once; cdr3_aa: CASSGRSSGGVDTQYF; cdr3_nt: TGTGCCAGTAGTGGCCGGTCTAGCGGGGGGGTGGATACGCAGTATTTT
v_call: TRBV6-1; j_call: TRBJ2-5; d_call: .; clone_size: .; cdr3_aa: CASSPFIPAGETQYF; cdr3_nt: TGTGCCAGCAGCCCTTTTATCCCAGCGGGAGAGACCCAGTACTTC
v_call: TRBV19; j_call: TRBJ2-3; d_call: TRBD2; clone_size: few; cdr3_aa: CASSRKASGGTDTQYF; cdr3_nt: TGTGCCAGTAGTCGGAAGGCTAGCGGTGGTACAGATACGCAGTATTTT
v_call: TRBV10-3; j_call: TRBJ2-1; d_call: TRBD2; clone_size: .; cdr3_aa: CAISGTSVDNEQFF; cdr3_nt: TGTGCCATCTCTGGGACTAGCGTAGACAATGAGCAGTTCTTC
v_call: TRBV9; j_call: TRBJ2-7; d_call: TRBD1; clone_size: .; cdr3_aa: CASSGGTGVAYEQYF; cdr3_nt: TGTGCCAGCAGCGGCGGGACAGGGGTAGCCTACGAGCAGTACTTC
v_call: TRBV18; j_call: TRBJ1-4; d_call: .; clone_size: .; cdr3_aa: CASSPFSATNEKLFF; cdr3_nt: TGTGCCAGCTCACCTTTTAGTGCAACTAATGAAAAACTGTTTTTT
v_call: TRBV18; j_call: TRBJ2-1; d_call: .; clone_size: once; cdr3_aa: CASSRYNEQFF; cdr3_nt: TGTGCCAGCTCACGTTACAATGAGCAGTTCTTC
v_call: TRBV6-6; j_call: TRBJ2-7; d_call: TRBD2; clone_size: .; cdr3_aa: CASSYPGTSGYEQYF; cdr3_nt: TGTGCCAGCAGCTACCCCGGGACTAGCGGTTACGAGCAGTACTTC
v_call: TRBV27; j_call: TRBJ2-3; d_call: TRBD1; clone_size: once; cdr3_aa: CASRYRGSTDTQYF; cdr3_nt: TGTGCCAGCAGATACAGGGGAAGCACAGATACGCAGTATTTT
v_call: TRBV7-9; j_call: TRBJ1-2; d_call: .; clone_size: .; cdr3_aa: CASSLETVYGYTF; cdr3_nt: TGTGCCAGCAGCTTAGAAACAGTGTATGGCTACACCTTC
v_call: TRBV7-3; j_call: TRBJ2-1; d_call: .; clone_size: .; cdr3_aa: CASSLGRGDYNEQFF; cdr3_nt: TGTGCCAGCAGCTTAGGTAGGGGGGACTACAATGAGCAGTTCTTC
v_call: TRBV7-9; j_call: TRBJ1-2; d_call: TRBD1; clone_size: few; cdr3_aa: CASSPAGTGGLYGYTF; cdr3_nt: TGTGCCAGCAGCCCCGCCGGGACAGGGGGCCTCTATGGCTACACCTTC
v_call: TRBV5-4; j_call: TRBJ2-1; d_call: TRBD2; clone_size: .; cdr3_aa: CASSPDPQRGGPPYNEQFF; cdr3_nt: TGTGCCAGCAGCCCGGACCCTCAGCGGGGGGGCCCTCCCTACAATGAGCAGTTCTTC
v_call: TRBV19; j_call: TRBJ2-3; d_call: TRBD2; clone_size: few; cdr3_aa: CASSIPGRGGGTDTQYF; cdr3_nt: TGTGCCAGTAGTATCCCCGGGCGGGGGGGCGGTACAGATACGCAGTATTTT